What follows are 4 T cell receptor beta chains derived from one specimen sequenced in a study of prognosis after radiotherapy for stage I lung cancer. Template was genomic DNA; TCR beta CDR3 amplified in two multiplex PCR rounds. During first-round PCR, primers specific to each TRBV and TRBJ gene were used. One entry per CDR3 protein results from TCRdb running MiXCR on the multiplex PCR reads. The data hold about 16,000 distinct CDR3 sequences, with around two fifths observed a single time. This sample comprised PBMCs, obtained before or after stereotactic body radiation therapy (not recorded which). These receptors were taken from a donor at least 50 years old with non-small cell lung cancer.

This clonotype was picked up many times. V gene TRBV5-1 combines with J gene TRBJ2-1, with TRBD2 identical over 10 bases. Germline CDR1 reads SGHRS; CDR2 reads YFSETQ. V dropped 1 base and J dropped 3; count of bases not matched to a gene: 4. This CDR3 region has 16 residues. The CDR3 sequence: CASSLHQREGYNEQFF. CDR3 bases: TGCGCCAGCAGCTTGCATCAGCGGGAGGGCTACAATGAGCAGTTCTTC.

As regards this clonotype: With only one base between it and a far larger clone, this is likely a read error. This rearrangement joins TRBV6-1 to TRBJ2-7, with 9 bases lining up with TRBD1. The DNA end is a closer match to TRBJ2-1, so the J assignment may be wrong. The CDR3 totals 15 residues. The germline V gene encodes CDR1 MNHNS and CDR2 SASEGT. The DNA of the CDR3 is TGTGCCAGCATGCTAGGGACAGGGTTCTACAATGAGCAGTTCTTC. Translation: CASMLGTGFYNEQFF.

This clonotype was observed at least ten times. The J gene is TRBJ2-7, the V gene TRBV3-1; weak D call: TRBD2 (5 bases). V lost 4 bases, J lost 6 bases, and 10 bases lay in between. The germline CDR1 and CDR2 sequences are LGHDT and YNNKEL (reference sequence). The CDR3 sequence is 12 residues long. CDR3 residues: CASSRGLFEQYF. CDR3 coding DNA: TGTGCCAGCAGCCGCGGACTGTTCGAGCAGTACTTC.

Ten or more counts support this clonotype. The chain carries TRBV29-1 and TRBJ2-7; possibly TRBD2 for D (6 bases). Per the germline V gene, CDR1 is SQVTM and CDR2 is ANQGSEA. V was pared by 3 bases and J by 1 base, with 13 bases between. The length of the CDR3 is 14 residues. The DNA for the CDR3 is TGCAGCGTTGAGAGGAGGGGAGGATCCTACGAGCAGTACTTC. Translated, it gives CSVERRGGSYEQYF.